The 32 T cell receptor beta chains given below trace back to one sample, sequenced in a study of post-analysis software for immune sequencing data. These TCRs' antigens remain unknown. Overall study findings and caveats: About five TRBV segments appeared more often in patients than in controls, and TRBV5-6, TRBV5-1 and TRBV20-1 were among these.

Unique molecular identifiers had been added to the TCR beta cDNA libraries. TCRdb used MiXCR to reprocess the PCR reads, holding one entry per CDR3 protein. This table has more than 350,000 distinct CDR3 sequences, about 40% appearing once. The specimen sequenced was blood. The receptors derive from a girl aged 2 to 9 with multiple sclerosis.

This clonotype turned up a few times. The rearrangement uses TRBV5-1 and TRBJ1-1, with a possible D match to TRBD1 (6 bases). The CDR3 is made up of 14 amino acids. Germline values: CDR1 SGHRS, CDR2 YFSETQ. V gave up 4 bases and J gave up 3 bases, with 13 bases separating them. As DNA, the CDR3 is TGCGCCAGCAGCAGCAGGGGTGCGGACACTGAAGCTTTCTTT. The encoded protein is CASSSRGADTEAFF. The complete variable domain, with remaining parts taken from reference TRBV5-1 and TRBJ1-1, reads KAGVTQTPRYLIKTRGQQVTLSCSPISGHRSVSWYQQTPGQGLQFLFEYFSETQRNKGNFPGRFSGRQFSNSRSEMNVSTLELGDSALYLCASSSRGADTEAFFGQGTRLTVV.

This clonotype appeared a few times. The gene calls are TRBV3-1 and TRBJ2-7, with D hard to call. Germline CDR1 LGHDT, CDR2 YNNKEL (reference sequence). CDR3 size: 13 residues. V lost 4 bases to trimming and J lost 6 bases, with 13 bases between them. CDR3 bases: TGTGCCAGCAGCCCTTCTCCCGCCGGCGAGCAGTACTTC. It codes for CASSPSPAGEQYF.

This clonotype was counted only a few times. The chain joins TRBV27 to TRBJ1-1, with 7 bases identical to TRBD1. The ends lost 5 bases at V and 1 base at J; junction bases unmatched: 4. The germline CDR1 and CDR2 sequences are MNHEY and SMNVEV (reference sequence). The CDR3 runs to 14 residues. CDR3 nucleotide sequence: TGTGCCAGCAGTAGGGACAGACCGAACACTGAAGCTTTCTTT. Amino acids: CASSRDRPNTEAFF.

The gene calls are TRBV5-1 and TRBJ2-4, with D perhaps TRBD1 (5 bases). The J call may be incorrect, as the DNA end agrees better with TRBJ2-7. The CDR3 contains 14 residues. The germline CDR1 and CDR2 sequences are SGHRS and YFSETQ. In DNA, the CDR3 is TGCGCCAGCAGCTTGGTACCAGGGTCCCACGAGCAGTACTTC. This translates into CASSLVPGSHEQYF.

A few counts support this clonotype. The chain couples TRBV29-1 to TRBJ1-2; tentative D call: TRBD1 (5 bases). CDR1 is SQVTM, CDR2 ANQGSEA, per germline. This CDR3 has 16 residues. V was clipped by 6 bases and J by 7 bases, with 27 bases between them. DNA of the CDR3: TGCAGCGTCGATGGGGCGGCCGGAAGAGGGGTTTCTGGCTACACCTTC. Translation gives CSVDGAAGRGVSGYTF. The whole variable domain, filled in from reference TRBV29-1 and TRBJ1-2, reads SAVISQKPSRDICQRGTSLTIQCQVDSQVTMMFWYRQQPGQSLTLIATANQGSEATYESGFVIDKFPISRPNLTFSTLTVSNMSPEDSSIYLCSVDGAAGRGVSGYTFGSGTRLTVV.

This clonotype was observed a few times. The chain uses TRBV29-1 and TRBJ2-7, with TRBD1 matching 7 bases. The CDR3 has 14 residues. V trimming: 3 bases; J trimming: 5 bases; junction bases outside the gene matches: 10. CDR1 is SQVTM and CDR2 is ANQGSEA in the germline V gene. The CDR3 coding sequence is TGCAGCGTTGAGTGGATCGACAGGGCGAACGAGCAGTACTTC. Protein: CSVEWIDRANEQYF.

The V call is TRBV4-3, the J call TRBJ2-7; no definite D call. The length of the CDR3 is 16 residues. Trimming pared 0 bases from V and 3 bases from J, leaving 15 bases between. CDR1 and CDR2 (germline): LGHNA, YSLEER. CDR3 in DNA: TGCGCCAGCAGCCAAGATTTCCCGGGTGGGTACTACGAGCAGTACTTC. It is translated as CASSQDFPGGYYEQYF.

This clonotype appeared many times. The gene calls are TRBV20-1 and TRBJ2-7, with D possibly TRBD1 on 5 matching bases. Trimming stripped 6 bases from V and 0 bases from J, with 12 bases between. Per the germline V gene, CDR1 is DFQATT and CDR2 is SNEGSKA (reference sequence). The CDR3 has 13 amino acids. The CDR3 DNA follows: TGCAGTGCGCGACAGAGGAGCTCCTACGAGCAGTACTTC. Its protein is CSARQRSSYEQYF.

The rearrangement joins TRBV24-1 to TRBJ1-2; TRBD1 agrees at 7 bases. The CDR3 consists of 14 residues. Unmatched junction bases numbered 6, after V lost 1 base and J lost 8 bases. Germline V lookup: CDR1 KGHDR, CDR2 SFDVKD. CDR3 residues: CATSDFDRENGYTF. The CDR3, as DNA: TGTGCCACCAGTGATTTCGACAGGGAAAACGGCTACACCTTC.

This chain links TRBV7-2 with TRBJ2-7; D unclear. The CDR3 is made up of 13 amino acids. CDR1 and CDR2 (germline): SGHTA, FQGNSA. V was cut by 3 bases and J by 4 bases, with 10 bases left in between. The CDR3 loop is CASSFSSDYEQYF. Here the CDR3 DNA reads TGTGCCAGCAGCTTTTCTTCGGATTACGAGCAGTACTTC.

The table lists this clonotype with a few counts. The chain uses TRBV5-6 and TRBJ2-1; D gene unclear. The CDR3 length is 13 residues. CDR1 and CDR2 (germline): SGHDT, YYEEEE. Trimming stripped 1 base from V and 5 bases from J, with 7 bases between. CDR3 loop: CASSLLLNNEQFF. DNA for the CDR3: TGTGCCAGCAGCTTGTTACTGAACAATGAGCAGTTCTTC.

The chain employs TRBV5-1 and TRBJ2-1; TRBD2 aligns across 7 bases. J was trimmed by 5 bases and V by 3 bases; bases with no gene match: 2. Germline V gene lookup returns CDR1 SGHRS and CDR2 YFSETQ. CDR3 length: 13 amino acids. The CDR3: CASSWGGNNEQFF. The CDR3, as DNA: TGCGCCAGCAGCTGGGGGGGAAACAATGAGCAGTTCTTC.

This clonotype has more than one count but fewer than ten. The chain carries TRBV4-2 and TRBJ2-1; D possibly corresponds to TRBD1 (5 bases). The germline V and J ends were trimmed by 3 bases and 9 bases, with 21 bases remaining between them. The CDR3 is 16 amino acids. Germline lookup yields CDR1 LGHNA and CDR2 YNFKEQ. CDR3 in amino acids: CASSHQNADRGSEQFF. CDR3 DNA: TGTGCCAGCAGCCACCAAAACGCGGATAGGGGTAGTGAGCAGTTCTTC.

This clonotype was recorded a few times. The V and J genes are TRBV5-1 and TRBJ2-7, with unresolved D. The CDR3 consists of 14 residues. Germline V CDR1 and CDR2: SGHRS, YFSETQ. V was cut by 4 bases and J by 2 bases, with 13 bases left in between. The CDR3 region is CASSPLIDTYEQYF. CDR3 bases: TGCGCCAGCAGCCCCCTGATAGACACCTACGAGCAGTACTTC.

The chain is built from TRBV28 and TRBJ1-3; the D is unclear. The germline CDR1 and CDR2 sequences are MDHEN and SYDVKM. The CDR3 spans 10 residues. This chain's CDR3 is CVTSGNTIYF. The CDR3, as DNA: TGTGTCACCTCTGGAAACACCATATATTTT.

The chain joins TRBV12-3 or TRBV12-4 to TRBJ1-1; 11 nucleotides match TRBD1. The V segment lost 6 bases and the J segment 3 bases; nucleotides outside the gene matches: 12. This CDR3 has 17 amino acids. The chain's CDR3 is CASSQDRGRIFDTEAFF. The CDR3 DNA sequence: TGTGCCAGCAGCCAGGACAGGGGGCGGATTTTCGACACTGAAGCTTTCTTT.

This clonotype was found once. This chain uses TRBV7-3 with TRBJ2-5; D gene ambiguous. V was clipped by 4 bases and J by 5 bases, with 17 bases between them. The CDR3 totals 15 residues. Germline lookup yields CDR1 SGHTA and CDR2 FQGTGA. CDR3 sequence: CASSSHPGSRETQYF. The CDR3 region has the DNA TGTGCCAGCAGCTCCCATCCTGGGTCCCGGGAGACCCAGTACTTC.

The J gene is TRBJ1-1, the V gene TRBV6-5; no clear D gene. Trimming removed 6 bases from V and 1 base from J, with 12 bases in between. Germline assignment: CDR1 MNHEY and CDR2 SVGAGI. This CDR3 has 14 residues. CDR3 residues: CASRLGSANTEAFF. Here the CDR3 DNA reads TGTGCCAGCAGGTTAGGATCCGCGAACACTGAAGCTTTCTTT.

This clonotype turned up a few times. An end of the junction does not agree with germline; a read error may underlie this. The V gene is TRBV5-1, the J gene TRBJ2-1; D gene ambiguous. Germline lookup yields CDR1 SGHRS and CDR2 YFSETQ. CDR3 length: 14 amino acids. In DNA, the CDR3 is TGTGCCAGCAGCTTAGATGGTTCCTACAATGAGCAGTTCTTC. The encoded protein is CASSLDGSYNEQFF. Based on the CDR3 plus reference TRBV5-1 and TRBJ2-1, the full variable domain is KAGVTQTPRYLIKTRGQQVTLSCSPISGHRSVSWYQQTPGQGLQFLFEYFSETQRNKGNFPGRFSGRQFSNSRSEMNVSTLELGDSALYLCASSLDGSYNEQFFGPGTRLTVL.

The chain combines TRBV15 with TRBJ2-5, with D uncertain. The assigned J gene may be wrong: the sequence end matches TRBJ2-7 better. This CDR3 contains 12 residues. Germline CDR1 and CDR2: LNHNV and YYDKDF (reference sequence). CDR3 in DNA: TGTGCCACCAGCAGGATCAATTCCGAGCAGTACTTC. Its translation is CATSRINSEQYF.

The chain is built from TRBV27 and TRBJ1-1; D remains unclear. V was pared by 2 bases and J by 3 bases, with 13 bases between. The CDR3 is made up of 15 amino acids. Germline loops: CDR1 MNHEY, CDR2 SMNVEV (reference sequence). The CDR3 spells CASSLRTTRDTEAFF. The CDR3 DNA sequence: TGTGCCAGCAGTTTACGGACCACGAGGGACACTGAAGCTTTCTTT.

The chain uses TRBV7-9 and TRBJ2-5; 7 nucleotides align to TRBD2. This CDR3 spans 15 amino acids. Germline V gene lookup returns CDR1 SEHNR and CDR2 FQNEAQ (reference sequence). Losses at the gene ends were 2 bases for V and 5 bases for J; bases not matched to a gene: 8. The CDR3 coding sequence is TGTGCCAGCAGCTTATTAGGGGAGGGGAGGGAGACCCAGTACTTC. Encoded protein: CASSLLGEGRETQYF.

J is TRBJ2-7 and V is TRBV20-1, with D unclear. Trimming took 0 bases from V and 0 from J, leaving 12 bases between them. Per the germline V gene, CDR1 is DFQATT and CDR2 is SNEGSKA (reference sequence). The CDR3 has 15 residues. The DNA of the CDR3 is TGCAGTGCTAGAGATGTCGGACGGAGCTCCTACGAGCAGTACTTC. Its translation: CSARDVGRSSYEQYF.

This sequence joins TRBV7-9 and TRBJ1-1, with no clear D. Germline loops: CDR1 SEHNR, CDR2 FQNEAQ (reference sequence). The germline V and J ends were trimmed by 0 bases and 3 bases, with 17 bases remaining between them. The CDR3 length is 17 residues. This CDR3 reads CASSLANLVVMDTEAFF. CDR3 nucleotide sequence: TGTGCCAGCAGCTTAGCGAACCTAGTAGTGATGGACACTGAAGCTTTCTTT.

The chain employs TRBV13 and TRBJ2-7; 16 bases agree with TRBD2. Germline assignment: CDR1 PRHDT and CDR2 FYEKMQ (reference sequence). This CDR3 has 17 amino acids. The V and J ends lost 5 bases and 2 bases, in that order; junction bases with no gene match: 6. The CDR3 here is CASSPPGLAGGTYEQYF. The CDR3 DNA is TGTGCCAGCAGCCCACCGGGACTAGCGGGAGGGACCTACGAGCAGTACTTC.

The gene calls are TRBV20-1 and TRBJ2-1, with D perhaps assigned TRBD1 or TRBD2 (5 bases each). Trimming cost V 0 bases and J 2 bases, with 14 bases left between them. The CDR3 has 16 residues. Germline CDR1 DFQATT, CDR2 SNEGSKA (reference sequence). CDR3 sequence: CSARDLQGVTYNEQFF. CDR3 nucleotide sequence: TGCAGTGCTAGAGATCTCCAGGGAGTCACCTACAATGAGCAGTTCTTC.

The V call is TRBV6-4, the J call TRBJ1-2, with D tentatively TRBD1 (6 bases). Trimming cost V 3 bases and J 6 bases, with 23 bases left between them. Germline-derived CDR1 and CDR2 are MRHNA and SNTAGT. CDR3 length: 17 amino acids. CDR3 residues: CASSDRPGGRELHGYTF. For the CDR3, the DNA is TGTGCCAGCAGTGATCGTCCCGGGGGGCGGGAACTCCATGGCTACACCTTC.

This clonotype came up many times. This rearrangement joins TRBV5-6 to TRBJ2-1; 9 bases line up with TRBD2. Germline CDR1 reads SGHDT; CDR2 reads YYEEEE. The CDR3 extends over 16 amino acids. J was trimmed by 2 bases and V by 0 bases; bases with no gene match: 3. The CDR3 loop is CASSLASSGAYNEQFF. In DNA form, the CDR3 reads TGTGCCAGCAGCTTGGCTTCTAGCGGGGCCTACAATGAGCAGTTCTTC.

This clonotype has a handful of counts. The chain is built from TRBV11-2 and TRBJ2-7, with D possibly being TRBD2 (5 bases). The germline V gene encodes CDR1 SGHAT and CDR2 FQNNGV. Trimming took 5 bases from V and 2 from J, leaving 16 bases between them. The CDR3 contains 15 residues. CDR3 DNA sequence: TGTGCCAGCAGCCCAGTCCGTGGACTCACCTACGAGCAGTACTTC. The encoded protein is CASSPVRGLTYEQYF.

The chain is built from TRBV15 and TRBJ1-2; no definite D call. The germline CDR1 and CDR2 sequences are LNHNV and YYDKDF (reference sequence). Trimming shortened V by 0 bases and J by 7 bases, and 15 bases separated the two germline ends. This CDR3 has 15 amino acids. In DNA, the CDR3 is TGTGCCACCAGCAGAGACGAGGGCGTAGGAGGTGGCTACACCTTC. Amino acid sequence: CATSRDEGVGGGYTF.

The chain has TRBV18 and TRBJ2-5, with 12 bases matching TRBD2. J lost 0 bases, V lost 2 bases, and 4 bases had no gene match. The CDR3 covers 17 residues. The V gene's germline CDR1 is KGHSH and CDR2 LQKENI. CDR3 coding DNA: TGTGCCAGCTCACCAGGACTAGCGGGGATGTACCAAGAGACCCAGTACTTC. This encodes CASSPGLAGMYQETQYF. Complete variable domain (other parts from reference TRBV18 and TRBJ2-5): NAGVMQNPRHLVRRRGQEARLRCSPMKGHSHVYWYRQLPEEGLKFMVYLQKENIIDESGMPKERFSAEFPKEGPSILRIQQVVRGDSAAYFCASSPGLAGMYQETQYFGPGTRLLVL.

This clonotype was seen only a few times. V usage is TRBV11-2 and J usage is TRBJ2-5; 8 nucleotides align to TRBD2. The germline gives CDR1 SGHAT, CDR2 FQNNGV. CDR3 size: 15 residues. Trimming took 5 bases from V and 1 from J; bases not matched to a gene: 6. CDR3: CASSDSGGFQETQYF. CDR3 in DNA: TGTGCCAGCAGCGACAGCGGGGGATTCCAAGAGACCCAGTACTTC.